These T cell receptor beta chains were read from a single sample in a study of blood T cells in healthy people across ages. MiXCR was run by TCRdb on the 5' RACE reads, yielding one entry per CDR3 protein. This table has about 2 million distinct CDR3 sequences, roughly 49% appearing once. The specimen was blood. The receptors here all came from a woman between 40 and 50 years old in good health. CDR3s include the opening cysteine and the closing phenylalanine or tryptophan. A clone size is listed for some rows: how often the clone was seen (once, few, many), or a class if it is expanded.

>TRBJ1-1|.|16|TRBV25-1
CASFHKKSEPPTEAFF
>TRBJ2-1|.|15|TRBV7-9
CASSLVTTGRDEQFF
>TRBJ2-5|few|16|TRBV6-2/TRBV6-3
CASSYSFPDVQETQYF
>TRBJ2-1|few|13|TRBV20-1
CSRLALITNEQFF
>TRBJ2-1|.|15|TRBV4-2
CASSTPGTTRNEQFF
>TRBJ2-6|.|18|TRBV7-9
CASSLGQGTFSGANVLTF
>TRBJ2-1|few|15|TRBV9
CVSSPGLAPTDEQFF
>TRBJ2-7|.|13|TRBV6-1
CASSGLGGHEQYF
>TRBJ2-4|few|14|TRBV20-1
CSARVGLAGDIQYF
>TRBJ2-1|once|16|TRBV5-1
CASRVTGTSGGNEQFF
>TRBJ1-6|.|16|TRBV5-1
CASSLLSREIRSPLHF
>TRBJ2-5|.|16|TRBV3-1
CASSQGTRPRSETQYF
>TRBJ2-1|once|14|TRBV6-5
CASSPRSVIAEQFF
>TRBJ2-6|few|20|TRBV27
CASTLRQSGTGVRGANVLTF
>TRBJ2-5|once|12|TRBV24-1
CAPAGGMETQYF
>TRBJ1-2|once|17|TRBV20-1
CSARDIRGGAGDYGYTF
>TRBJ2-1|.|15|TRBV25-1
CASSEDVELGNEQFF
>TRBJ1-2|.|14|TRBV7-3
CASSSDRGDLGYTF
>TRBJ1-2|.|15|TRBV20-1
CSARLTSRGNYGYTF
>TRBJ2-4|.|16|TRBV6-2/TRBV6-3
CASSYDEGQGVDIQYF
>TRBJ2-1|.|13|TRBV6-2/TRBV6-3
CASSYSSTGEQFF
>TRBJ2-1|few|15|TRBV5-1
CASSLGPKPYNEQFF
>TRBJ1-2|few|17|TRBV24-1
CATSDPGGGGKDYGYTF
>TRBJ2-4|few|16|TRBV18
CASSRGTTLAKNIQYF
>.|once|16|TRBV7-2
CASSSPTGGGYNEQYF
>TRBJ2-7|once|12|TRBV24-1
CATSDSTYEQYF
>TRBJ2-3|.|14|TRBV7-2
CASSRSGPTDTQYF
>TRBJ1-2|few|14|TRBV9
CASSPGGAVYGYTF
>TRBJ2-1|few|17|TRBV18
CASSPRRSTNSYNEQFF
>TRBJ2-1|.|15|TRBV11-2
CASRMRGDQRNEQFF
>TRBJ1-4|.|14|TRBV7-2
CASSQTGGNEKLFF
>TRBJ2-3|few|14|TRBV4-2
CASSQEPATDTQYF
>TRBJ1-6|once|17|TRBV4-1
CASRQDRKGTYNSPLHF
>TRBJ2-5|.|16|TRBV6-5
CASSYPGLAGFDEQYF
>TRBJ2-3|.|16|TRBV6-2/TRBV6-3
CASSTTGTGSGDTQYF
>TRBJ1-5|.|14|TRBV7-9
CASSLGWVNLAQHF
>TRBJ1-2|few|13|TRBV11-2
CASSLGGQGGYTF
>TRBJ1-2|.|18|TRBV7-9
CASSSRGDRGLFSYGYTF
>TRBJ2-1|.|17|TRBV6-5
CASSYLRTSGVVGEQFF
>TRBJ1-1|few|14|TRBV5-1
CASSWDRGNTEAFF
>TRBJ1-2|.|17|TRBV20-1
CSAEDSGQGTLFYGYTF
>TRBJ2-3|.|16|TRBV18
CASSQLRLTQADTQYF
>TRBJ2-5|.|12|TRBV29-1
CSAVQGQETQYF
>TRBJ2-5|.|18|TRBV5-1
CASSAYDSGGASSETQYF
>TRBJ2-3|.|14|TRBV11-2
CASSHLDGTDTQYF
>.|.|15|TRBV6-2/TRBV6-3
CASSYSGLAIETQYF
>TRBJ2-4|few|15|TRBV6-5
CASSLKDRGENIQYF
>TRBJ2-1|.|15|TRBV2
CASSPDRGLDSEQFF
>TRBJ2-7|few|13|TRBV5-1
CASSIGQDSEQYF
>TRBJ1-4|once|15|TRBV5-1
CASSSKGDQDEKLFF
>TRBJ2-5|.|13|TRBV29-1
CSGSDRAQETQYF
>TRBJ2-1|few|16|TRBV7-2
CASSLGTSGGLGEQFF
>TRBJ2-1|.|14|TRBV7-9
CASPGVLAVGAQFF
>TRBJ1-4|.|16|TRBV5-1
CASSLSGRGANEKLFF
>TRBJ1-2|.|14|TRBV6-6
CASSYPSQFDGYTF
>TRBJ1-4|few|14|TRBV7-9
CASSFGSHLEKLFF
>TRBJ1-2|.|14|TRBV3-1
CASSPVQRMHGYTF